This T cell receptor beta chain was documented in a study of OX40 agonist ivuxolimab in advanced cancers. This clone was counted once. Per germline, CDR1 MNHEY and CDR2 SMNVEV (reference sequence). The CDR3 has 14 residues. V lost 0 bases and J lost 5, with 9 bases in between. The method was immunoSEQ multiplex PCR; TCRdb's version includes in-frame clones alone and lacks a portion of them. The sample shows about 120,000 clones, over 85% of them seen only once. The chain carries TRBV27 and TRBJ2-3; no reliable D call. This sample comprised CD4+ or CD8+ T cells sorted from blood, obtained in a trial of the OX40 agonist ivuxolimab. The TCR was taken from an adult with an advanced solid tumor such as melanoma, head and neck, liver or kidney cancer. The CDR3 loop reads CASSLSISLDTQYF. The CDR3 bases are TGTGCCAGCAGTTTATCGATCTCATTAGATACGCAGTATTTT.